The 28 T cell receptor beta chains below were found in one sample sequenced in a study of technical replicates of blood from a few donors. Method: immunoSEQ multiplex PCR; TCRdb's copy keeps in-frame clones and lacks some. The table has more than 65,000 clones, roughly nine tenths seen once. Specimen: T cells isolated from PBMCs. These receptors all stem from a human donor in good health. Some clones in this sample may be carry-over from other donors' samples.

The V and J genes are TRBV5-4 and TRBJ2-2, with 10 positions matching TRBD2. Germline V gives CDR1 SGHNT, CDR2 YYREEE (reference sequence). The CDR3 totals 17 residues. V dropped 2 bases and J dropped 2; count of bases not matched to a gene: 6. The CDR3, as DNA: TGTGCCAGCAGCTTCAGGCTAGCGGGGGTCAACACCGGGGAGCTGTTTTTT. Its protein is CASSFRLAGVNTGELFF.

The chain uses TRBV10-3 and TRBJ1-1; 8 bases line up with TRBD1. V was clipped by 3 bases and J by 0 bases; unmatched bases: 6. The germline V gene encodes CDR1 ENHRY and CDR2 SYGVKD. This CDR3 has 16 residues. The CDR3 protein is CAISEGQGPMNTEAFF. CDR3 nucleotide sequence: TGTGCCATCAGTGAAGGACAGGGACCTATGAACACTGAAGCTTTCTTT.

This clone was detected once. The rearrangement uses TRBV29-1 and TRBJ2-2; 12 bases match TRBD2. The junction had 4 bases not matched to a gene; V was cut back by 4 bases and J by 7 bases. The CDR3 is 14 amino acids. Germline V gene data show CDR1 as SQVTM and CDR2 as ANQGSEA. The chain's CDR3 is CSVGLAGVGGELFF. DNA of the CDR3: TGCAGCGTTGGACTAGCGGGAGTAGGCGGGGAGCTGTTTTTT.

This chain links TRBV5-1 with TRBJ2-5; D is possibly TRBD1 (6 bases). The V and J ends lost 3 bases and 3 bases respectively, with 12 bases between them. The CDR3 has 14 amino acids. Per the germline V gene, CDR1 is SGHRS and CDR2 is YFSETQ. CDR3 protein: CASSSRQVEETQYF. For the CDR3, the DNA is TGCGCCAGCAGCTCCAGACAGGTCGAAGAGACCCAGTACTTC.

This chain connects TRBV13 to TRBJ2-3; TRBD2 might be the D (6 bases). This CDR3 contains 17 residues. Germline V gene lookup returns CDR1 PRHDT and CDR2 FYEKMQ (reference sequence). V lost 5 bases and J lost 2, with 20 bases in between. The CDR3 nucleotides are TGTGCCAGCAGCCCCCGACCAACTAGCCCCCTCACAGATACGCAGTATTTT. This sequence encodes CASSPRPTSPLTDTQYF.

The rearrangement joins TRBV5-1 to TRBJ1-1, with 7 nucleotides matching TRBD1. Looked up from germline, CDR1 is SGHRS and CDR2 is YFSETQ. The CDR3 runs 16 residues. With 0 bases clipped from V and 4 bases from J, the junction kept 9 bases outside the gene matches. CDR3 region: CASSLESGGRSTEAFF. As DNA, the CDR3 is TGCGCCAGCAGCTTGGAGTCAGGGGGAAGGAGCACTGAAGCTTTCTTT.

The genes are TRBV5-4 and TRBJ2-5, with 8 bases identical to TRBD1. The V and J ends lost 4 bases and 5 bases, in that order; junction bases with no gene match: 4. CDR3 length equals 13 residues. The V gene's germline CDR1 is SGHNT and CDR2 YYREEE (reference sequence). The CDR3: CASSRTGGETQYF. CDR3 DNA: TGTGCCAGCAGCCGAACAGGGGGGGAGACCCAGTACTTC.

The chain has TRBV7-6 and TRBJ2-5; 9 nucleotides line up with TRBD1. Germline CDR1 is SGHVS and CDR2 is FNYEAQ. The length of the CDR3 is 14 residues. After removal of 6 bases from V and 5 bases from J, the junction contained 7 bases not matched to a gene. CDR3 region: CASRRTGVEETQYF. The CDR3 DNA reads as TGTGCCAGCAGACGGACAGGGGTGGAGGAGACCCAGTACTTC.

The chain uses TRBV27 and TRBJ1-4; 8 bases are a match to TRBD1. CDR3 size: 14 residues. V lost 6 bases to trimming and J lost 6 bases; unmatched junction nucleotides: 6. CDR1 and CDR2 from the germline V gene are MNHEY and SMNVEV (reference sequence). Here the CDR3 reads CASSWTGSDEKLFF. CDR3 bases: TGTGCCAGCAGCTGGACAGGGTCTGATGAAAAACTGTTTTTT.

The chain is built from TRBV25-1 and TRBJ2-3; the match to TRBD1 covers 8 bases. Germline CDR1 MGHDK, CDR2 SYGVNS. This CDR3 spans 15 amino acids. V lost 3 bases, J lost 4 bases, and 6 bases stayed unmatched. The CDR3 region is CASSDLTGVPDTQYF. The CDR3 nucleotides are TGTGCCAGCAGTGATTTGACAGGGGTCCCAGATACGCAGTATTTT.

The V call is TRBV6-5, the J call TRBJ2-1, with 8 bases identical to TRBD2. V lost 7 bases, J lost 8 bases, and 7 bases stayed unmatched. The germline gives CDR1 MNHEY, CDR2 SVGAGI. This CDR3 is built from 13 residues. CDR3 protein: CASNVRGGDEQFF. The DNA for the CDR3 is TGTGCCAGCAATGTTCGGGGGGGTGATGAGCAGTTCTTC.

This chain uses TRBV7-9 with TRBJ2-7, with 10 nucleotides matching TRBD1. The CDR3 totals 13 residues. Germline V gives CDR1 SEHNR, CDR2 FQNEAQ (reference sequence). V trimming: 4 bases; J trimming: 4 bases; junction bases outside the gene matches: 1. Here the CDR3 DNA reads TGTGCCAGCAGCTGGACAGGGGGATACGAGCAGTACTTC. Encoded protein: CASSWTGGYEQYF.

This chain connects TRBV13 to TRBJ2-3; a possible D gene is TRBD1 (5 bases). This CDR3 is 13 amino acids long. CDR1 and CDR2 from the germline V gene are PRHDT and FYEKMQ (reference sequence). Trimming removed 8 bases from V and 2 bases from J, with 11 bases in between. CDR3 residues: CASGQGHTDTQYF. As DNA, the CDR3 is TGTGCCAGCGGGCAGGGTCACACAGATACGCAGTATTTT.

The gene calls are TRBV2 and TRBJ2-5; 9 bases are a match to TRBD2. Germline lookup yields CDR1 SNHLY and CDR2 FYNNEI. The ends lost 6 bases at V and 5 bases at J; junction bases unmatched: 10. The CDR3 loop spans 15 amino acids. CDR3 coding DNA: TGTGCCAGCAGCCTAGGGACTAGCCGGGTGGAGACCCAGTACTTC. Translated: CASSLGTSRVETQYF.

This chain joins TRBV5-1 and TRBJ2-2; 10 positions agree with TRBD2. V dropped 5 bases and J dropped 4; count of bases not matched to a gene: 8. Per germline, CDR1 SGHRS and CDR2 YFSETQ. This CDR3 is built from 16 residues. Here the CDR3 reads CASRASPSGGTGELFF. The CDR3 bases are TGCGCCAGCAGAGCGTCGCCTAGCGGGGGCACCGGGGAGCTGTTTTTT. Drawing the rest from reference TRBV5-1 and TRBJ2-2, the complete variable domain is KAGVTQTPRYLIKTRGQQVTLSCSPISGHRSVSWYQQTPGQGLQFLFEYFSETQRNKGNFPGRFSGRQFSNSRSEMNVSTLELGDSALYLCASRASPSGGTGELFFGEGSRLTVL.

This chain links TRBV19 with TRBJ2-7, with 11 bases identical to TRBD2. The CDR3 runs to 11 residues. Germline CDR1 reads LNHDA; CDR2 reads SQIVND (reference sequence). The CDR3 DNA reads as TGTGGCACTAGCGGGGGAGGAGAGCAGTACTTC. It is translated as CGTSGGGEQYF.

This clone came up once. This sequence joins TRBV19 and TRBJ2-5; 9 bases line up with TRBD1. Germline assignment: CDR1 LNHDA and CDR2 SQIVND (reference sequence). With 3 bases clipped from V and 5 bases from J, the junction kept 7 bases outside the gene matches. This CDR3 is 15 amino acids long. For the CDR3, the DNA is TGTGCCAGTAGTATCCTGACAGGGGGTGGTGAGACCCAGTACTTC. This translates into CASSILTGGGETQYF.

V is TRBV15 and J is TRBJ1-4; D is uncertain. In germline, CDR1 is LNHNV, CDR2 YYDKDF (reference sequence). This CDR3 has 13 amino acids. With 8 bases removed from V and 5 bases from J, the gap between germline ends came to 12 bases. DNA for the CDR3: TGTGCCACCTCGAGGGTGCCAAATGAAAAACTGTTTTTT. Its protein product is CATSRVPNEKLFF.

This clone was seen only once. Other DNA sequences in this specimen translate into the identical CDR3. CDR3 amino acids: CASRTSGEGQPQHF. For the CDR3, the DNA is TGTGCCAGCAGGACCTCAGGAGAGGGACAGCCCCAGCATTTT. The chain combines TRBV6-6 with TRBJ1-5; D uncertain. From germline, CDR1 is MNHNY and CDR2 SVGAGI (reference sequence). The length of the CDR3 is 14 residues. The V end lost 6 bases, the J end lost 7 bases, and 16 bases lay between the germline ends.

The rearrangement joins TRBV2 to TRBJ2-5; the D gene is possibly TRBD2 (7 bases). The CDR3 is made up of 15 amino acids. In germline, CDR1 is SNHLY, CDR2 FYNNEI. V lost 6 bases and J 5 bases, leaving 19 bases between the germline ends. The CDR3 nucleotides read TGTGCCAGCAGCCGGGGGGCGGGAAGGTGGGAGACCCAGTACTTC. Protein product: CASSRGAGRWETQYF.

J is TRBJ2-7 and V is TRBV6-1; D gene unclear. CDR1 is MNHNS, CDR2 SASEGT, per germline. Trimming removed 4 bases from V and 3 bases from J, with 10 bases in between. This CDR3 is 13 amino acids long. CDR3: CASSARSGYEQYF. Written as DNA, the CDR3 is TGTGCCAGCAGTGCCCGGTCGGGCTACGAGCAGTACTTC.

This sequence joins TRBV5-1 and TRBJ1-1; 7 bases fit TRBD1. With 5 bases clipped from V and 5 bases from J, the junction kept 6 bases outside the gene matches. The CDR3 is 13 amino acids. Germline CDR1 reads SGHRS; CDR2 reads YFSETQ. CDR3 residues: CASRHNRGTEAFF. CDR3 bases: TGCGCCAGCAGGCACAACAGGGGTACTGAAGCTTTCTTT.

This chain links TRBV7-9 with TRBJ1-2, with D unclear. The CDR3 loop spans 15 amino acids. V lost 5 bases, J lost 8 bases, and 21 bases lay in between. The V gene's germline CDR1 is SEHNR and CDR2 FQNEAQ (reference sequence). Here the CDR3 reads CASSPVGFTYSGYTF. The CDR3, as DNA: TGTGCCAGCAGCCCCGTCGGTTTCACTTATTCCGGCTACACCTTC.

The DNA for the CDR3 is TGCAGCCTGGGCCGGCGGGAGGGCGATGAGCAGTTCTTC. Protein product: CSLGRREGDEQFF. The V gene is TRBV29-1, the J gene TRBJ2-1, with 9 positions matching TRBD2. This CDR3 is 13 amino acids long. Germline-derived CDR1 and CDR2 are SQVTM and ANQGSEA. Losses at the gene ends were 8 bases for V and 8 bases for J; bases not matched to a gene: 10.

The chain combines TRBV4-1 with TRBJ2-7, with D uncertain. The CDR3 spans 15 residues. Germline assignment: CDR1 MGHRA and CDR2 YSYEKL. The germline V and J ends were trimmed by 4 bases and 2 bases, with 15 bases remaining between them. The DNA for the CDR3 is TGCGCCAGCAGCCTAGGATTTGGCGGAGCCTACGAGCAGTACTTC. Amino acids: CASSLGFGGAYEQYF.

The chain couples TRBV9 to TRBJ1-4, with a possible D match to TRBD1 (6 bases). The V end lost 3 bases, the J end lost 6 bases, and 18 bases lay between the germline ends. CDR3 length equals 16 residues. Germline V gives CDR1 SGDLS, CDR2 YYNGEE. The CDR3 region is CASSGGGGAGDEKLFF. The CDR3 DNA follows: TGTGCCAGCAGCGGCGGGGGGGGCGCGGGGGATGAAAAACTGTTTTTT.

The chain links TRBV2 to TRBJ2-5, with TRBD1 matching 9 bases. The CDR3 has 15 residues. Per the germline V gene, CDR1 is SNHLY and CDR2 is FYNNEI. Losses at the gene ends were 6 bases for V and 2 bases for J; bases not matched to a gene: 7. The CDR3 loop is CASSRDRVFQETQYF. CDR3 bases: TGTGCCAGCAGCCGGGACAGGGTGTTTCAAGAGACCCAGTACTTC. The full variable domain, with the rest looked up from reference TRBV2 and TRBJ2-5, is EPEVTQTPSHQVTQMGQEVILRCVPISNHLYFYWYRQILGQKVEFLVSFYNNEISEKSEIFDDQFSVERPDGSNFTLKIRSTKLEDSAMYFCASSRDRVFQETQYFGPGTRLLVL.

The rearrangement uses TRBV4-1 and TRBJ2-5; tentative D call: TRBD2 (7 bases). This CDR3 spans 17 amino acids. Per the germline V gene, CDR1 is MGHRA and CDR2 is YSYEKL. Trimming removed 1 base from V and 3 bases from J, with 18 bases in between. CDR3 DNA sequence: TGCGCCAGCAGCCAAGTCACAAGGGGGGGGGCGAAAGAGACCCAGTACTTC. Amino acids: CASSQVTRGGAKETQYF.